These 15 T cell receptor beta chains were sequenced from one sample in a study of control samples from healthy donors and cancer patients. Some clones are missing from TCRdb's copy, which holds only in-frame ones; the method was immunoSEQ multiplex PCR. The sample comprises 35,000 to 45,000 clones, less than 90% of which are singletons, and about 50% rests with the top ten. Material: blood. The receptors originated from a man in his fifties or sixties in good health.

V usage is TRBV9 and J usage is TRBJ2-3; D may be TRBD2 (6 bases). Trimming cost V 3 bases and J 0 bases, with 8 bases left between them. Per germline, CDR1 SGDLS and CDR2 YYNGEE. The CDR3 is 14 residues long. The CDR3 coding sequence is TGTGCCAGCAGCGCTCTAGCGAGCACAGATACGCAGTATTTT. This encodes CASSALASTDTQYF.

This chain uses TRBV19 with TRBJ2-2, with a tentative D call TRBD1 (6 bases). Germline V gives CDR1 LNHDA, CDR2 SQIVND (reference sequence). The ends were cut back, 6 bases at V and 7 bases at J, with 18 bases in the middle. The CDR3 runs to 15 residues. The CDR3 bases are TGTGCCAGTAGCAGCTCGCAGGGGATCATCGGGGAGCTGTTTTTT. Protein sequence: CASSSSQGIIGELFF.

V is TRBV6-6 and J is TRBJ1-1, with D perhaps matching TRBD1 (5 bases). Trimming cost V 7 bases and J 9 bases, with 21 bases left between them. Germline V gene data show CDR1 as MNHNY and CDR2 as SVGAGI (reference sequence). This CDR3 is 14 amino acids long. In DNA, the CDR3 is TGTGCCAGCACCCAGGGCGGGAGTTCGTTTCAAGCTTTCTTT. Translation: CASTQGGSSFQAFF.

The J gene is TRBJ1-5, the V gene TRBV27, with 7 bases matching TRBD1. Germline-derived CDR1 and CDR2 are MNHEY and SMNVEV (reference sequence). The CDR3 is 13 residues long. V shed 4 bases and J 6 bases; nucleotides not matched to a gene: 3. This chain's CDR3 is CASSSQGVQPQHF. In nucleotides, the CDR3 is TGTGCCAGCAGTTCCCAGGGGGTTCAGCCCCAGCATTTT.

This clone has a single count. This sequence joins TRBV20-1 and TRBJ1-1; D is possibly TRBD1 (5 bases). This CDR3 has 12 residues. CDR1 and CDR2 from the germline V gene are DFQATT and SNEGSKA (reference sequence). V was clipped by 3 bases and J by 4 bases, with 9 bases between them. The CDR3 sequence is CSASSGVTEAFF. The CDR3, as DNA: TGCAGTGCTAGTTCGGGGGTCACTGAAGCTTTCTTT.

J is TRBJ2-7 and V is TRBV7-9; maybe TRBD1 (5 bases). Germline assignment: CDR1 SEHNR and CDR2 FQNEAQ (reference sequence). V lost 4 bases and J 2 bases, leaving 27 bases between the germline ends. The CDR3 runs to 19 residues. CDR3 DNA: TGTGCCAGCAGCTCACTTAACTGGGGTACCAGGGCCACAACCTACGAGCAGTACTTC. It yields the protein CASSSLNWGTRATTYEQYF.

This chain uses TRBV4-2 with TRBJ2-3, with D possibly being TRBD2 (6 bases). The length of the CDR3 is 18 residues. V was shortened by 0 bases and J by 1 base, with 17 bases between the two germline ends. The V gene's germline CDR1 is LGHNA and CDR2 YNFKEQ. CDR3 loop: CASSQDNGRRGGTDTQYF. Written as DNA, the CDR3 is TGTGCCAGCAGCCAAGATAATGGTCGGAGGGGCGGCACAGATACGCAGTATTTT.

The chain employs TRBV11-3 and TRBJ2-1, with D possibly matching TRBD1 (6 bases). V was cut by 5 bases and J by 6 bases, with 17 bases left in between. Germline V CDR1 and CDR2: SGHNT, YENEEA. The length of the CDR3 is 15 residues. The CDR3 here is CASSQGGQHPNEQFF. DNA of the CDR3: TGTGCCAGCAGCCAAGGTGGACAGCACCCCAATGAGCAGTTCTTC.

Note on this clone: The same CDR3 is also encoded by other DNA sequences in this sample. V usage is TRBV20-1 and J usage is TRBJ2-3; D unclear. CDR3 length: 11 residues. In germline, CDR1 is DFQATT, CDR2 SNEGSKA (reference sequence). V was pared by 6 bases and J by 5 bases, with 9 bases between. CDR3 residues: CSAPLGDTQYF. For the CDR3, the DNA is TGCAGTGCCCCCTTGGGAGATACGCAGTATTTT.

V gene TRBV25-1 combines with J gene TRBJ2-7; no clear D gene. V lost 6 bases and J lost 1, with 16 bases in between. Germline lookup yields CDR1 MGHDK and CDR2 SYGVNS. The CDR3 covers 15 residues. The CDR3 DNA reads TGTGCCAGCAGCCAAGATACGGGTTCTTCCTACGAGCAGTACTTC. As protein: CASSQDTGSSYEQYF.

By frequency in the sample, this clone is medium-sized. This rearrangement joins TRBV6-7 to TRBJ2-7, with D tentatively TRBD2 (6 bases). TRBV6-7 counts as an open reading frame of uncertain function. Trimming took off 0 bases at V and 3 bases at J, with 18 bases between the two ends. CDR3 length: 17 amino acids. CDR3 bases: TGTGCCAGCAGTTACTCGGTGGACGGGAGTCTTAACTACGAGCAGTACTTC. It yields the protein CASSYSVDGSLNYEQYF.

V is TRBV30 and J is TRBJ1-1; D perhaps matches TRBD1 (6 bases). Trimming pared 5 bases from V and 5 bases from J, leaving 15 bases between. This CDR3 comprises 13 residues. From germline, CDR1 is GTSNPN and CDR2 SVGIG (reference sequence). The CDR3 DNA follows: TGTGCCTGGGGTGGACAGATTACGACTGAAGCTTTCTTT. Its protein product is CAWGGQITTEAFF.

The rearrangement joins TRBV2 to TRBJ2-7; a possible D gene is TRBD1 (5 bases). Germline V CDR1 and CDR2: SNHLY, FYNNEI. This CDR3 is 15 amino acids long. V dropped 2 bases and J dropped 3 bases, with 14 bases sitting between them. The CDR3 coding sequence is TGTGCCAGCAGTGAAATCGACAGTCCTTTCTACGAGCAGTACTTC. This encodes CASSEIDSPFYEQYF.

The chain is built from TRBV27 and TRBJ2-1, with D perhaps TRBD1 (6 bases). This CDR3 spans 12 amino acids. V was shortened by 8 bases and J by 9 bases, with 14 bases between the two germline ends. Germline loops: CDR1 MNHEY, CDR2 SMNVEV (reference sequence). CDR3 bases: TGTGCCAGCGGTAATACAGGGTTTGAGCAGTTCTTC. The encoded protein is CASGNTGFEQFF.

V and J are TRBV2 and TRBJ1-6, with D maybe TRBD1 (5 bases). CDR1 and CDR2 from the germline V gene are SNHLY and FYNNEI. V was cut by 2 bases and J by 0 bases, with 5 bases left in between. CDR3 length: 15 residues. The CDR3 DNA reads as TGTGCCAGCAGTGAACAGGGCTCCTATAATTCACCCCTCCACTTT. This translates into CASSEQGSYNSPLHF.